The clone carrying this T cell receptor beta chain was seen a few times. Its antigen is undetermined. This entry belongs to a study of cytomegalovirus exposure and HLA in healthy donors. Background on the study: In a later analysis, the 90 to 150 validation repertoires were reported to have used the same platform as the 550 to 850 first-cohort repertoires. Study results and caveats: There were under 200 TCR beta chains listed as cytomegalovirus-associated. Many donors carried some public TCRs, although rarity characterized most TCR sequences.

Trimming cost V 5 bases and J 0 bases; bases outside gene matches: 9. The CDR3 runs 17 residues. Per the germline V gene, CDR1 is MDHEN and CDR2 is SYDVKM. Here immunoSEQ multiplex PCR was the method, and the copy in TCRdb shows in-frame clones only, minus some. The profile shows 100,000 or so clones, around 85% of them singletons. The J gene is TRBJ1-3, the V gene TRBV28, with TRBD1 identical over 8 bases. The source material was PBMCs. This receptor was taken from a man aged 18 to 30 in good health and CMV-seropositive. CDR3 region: CASSPGTGPYSGNTIYF. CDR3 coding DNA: TGTGCCAGCAGTCCCGGGACAGGACCGTACTCTGGAAACACCATATATTTT.